This note documents a single TCR beta chain sequence. The target antigen is unknown. The data derive from a study of tumor and adjacent non-tumor tissue in lung cancer. Study-level results: Significantly higher TCR diversity was found in tumor than normal lung. Normal lung showed higher cumulative top 100 clone frequency than tumor.

Trimming took off 7 bases at V and 5 bases at J, with 18 bases between the two ends. Germline values: CDR1 DFQATT, CDR2 SNEGSKA (reference sequence). CDR3 size: 14 residues. No cell sorting was done before RNA was extracted from the tissue. Newly diagnosed lung cancer patients had thoracic surgery in China, August–late 2014, without prior chemotherapy. Three rounds of nested PCR, following a modified ARM-PCR protocol, produced the TCRbeta library. TCRdb passed the multiplex PCR reads through MiXCR, listing each CDR3 protein once. Found here are about 110,000 distinct CDR3 sequences, approximately 71% of them singletons; the top ten hold 30% to 45%.

The sequence was collected from an older woman with non-small cell lung cancer. The rearrangement links TRBV20-1 to TRBJ2-1; D may correspond to TRBD1 or TRBD2 (5 bases each). Sequenced input: lung tumor tissue. CDR3 nucleotides: TGCAGTGAAACGCAGGGAGAAAGGGACAATGAGCAGTTCTTC. Translated: CSETQGERDNEQFF.